Many counts were recorded for the clone carrying this TCR beta chain. As yet, its antigen is unknown. The data were taken from a study of CD8 T cells in ankylosing spondylitis. Study-level points and caveats: The clones that were linked to disease were reported to be significantly enriched in matched synovial fluid samples from ankylosing spondylitis patients.

Preparation of TCR beta libraries was done by quantitative 5'-RACE with molecular barcodes. Each CDR3 protein gets one entry after TCRdb re-called the 5' RACE reads with MiXCR. The data hold roughly 220,000 distinct CDR3 sequences, with approximately 10% observed a single time. The source material was blood, either unsorted or a sorted T cell fraction (not recorded which). This clonotype originated in a male donor with ankylosing spondylitis or in good health (not recorded which).

The CDR3 region is CASSSGLVSVHEQYF. CDR3 nucleotide sequence: TGCGCCAGCAGCTCCGGACTGGTCAGCGTCCACGAGCAGTACTTC. The chain joins TRBV5-1 to TRBJ2-7, with D possibly being TRBD2 (5 bases). The CDR3 loop spans 15 amino acids. CDR1 is SGHRS and CDR2 is YFSETQ in the germline V gene. Trimming cost V 3 bases and J 5 bases, with 18 bases left between them. Combining the CDR3 with reference TRBV5-1 and TRBJ2-7 gives the whole variable domain KAGVTQTPRYLIKTRGQQVTLSCSPISGHRSVSWYQQTPGQGLQFLFEYFSETQRNKGNFPGRFSGRQFSNSRSEMNVSTLELGDSALYLCASSSGLVSVHEQYFGPGTRLTVT.